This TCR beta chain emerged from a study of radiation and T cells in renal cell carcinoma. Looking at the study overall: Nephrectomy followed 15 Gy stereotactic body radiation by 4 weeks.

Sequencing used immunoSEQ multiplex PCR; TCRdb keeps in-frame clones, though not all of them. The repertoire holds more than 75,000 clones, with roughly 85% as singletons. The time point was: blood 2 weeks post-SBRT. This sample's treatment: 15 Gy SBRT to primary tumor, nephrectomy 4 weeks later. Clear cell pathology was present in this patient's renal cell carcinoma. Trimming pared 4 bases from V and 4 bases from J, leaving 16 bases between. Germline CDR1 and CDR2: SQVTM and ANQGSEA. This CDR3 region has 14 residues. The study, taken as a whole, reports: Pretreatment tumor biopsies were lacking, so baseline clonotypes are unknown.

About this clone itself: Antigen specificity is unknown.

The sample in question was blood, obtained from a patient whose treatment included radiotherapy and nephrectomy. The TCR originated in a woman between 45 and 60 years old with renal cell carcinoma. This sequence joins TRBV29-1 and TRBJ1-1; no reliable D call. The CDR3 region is CSVGEPGVGTEAFF. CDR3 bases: TGCAGCGTTGGCGAGCCCGGGGTCGGCACTGAAGCTTTCTTT.